This passage covers 14 T cell receptor beta chains from one sample sequenced in a study of T cells in Graves' hyperthyroidism and ophthalmopathy. There were TCR beta CDR3 regions amplified from RNA transcripts. HTBI primers were used for first-round RT-PCR of the TCR CDR3. TCRdb called the multiplex PCR reads again in MiXCR, with one record for every CDR3 protein. The sample records around 600,000 distinct CDR3 sequences, 12% to 15% being singletons. Sample: blood. These receptors all come from a woman between 18 and 29 years old with Graves' ophthalmopathy.

The CDR3 spells CASSQARVAKNIQYF. For the CDR3, the DNA is TGCGCCAGCAGCCAAGCACGGGTAGCCAAAAACATTCAGTACTTC. The rearrangement uses TRBV4-1 and TRBJ2-4, with D uncertain. The germline V and J ends were trimmed by 1 base and 0 bases, with 7 bases remaining between them. The CDR3 sequence is 15 residues long. Germline-derived CDR1 and CDR2 are MGHRA and YSYEKL.

Many counts were recorded for this clonotype. V usage is TRBV28 and J usage is TRBJ1-2; a weak D match, TRBD1 (6 bases). Trimming removed 6 bases from V and 7 bases from J, with 21 bases in between. The CDR3 is 15 amino acids. Germline values: CDR1 MDHEN, CDR2 SYDVKM. CDR3 DNA: TGTGCCAGCAGGCCCCCCCGGTCAGGGGCTTCTGGCTACACCTTC. This sequence encodes CASRPPRSGASGYTF.

This clonotype was detected a few times. The V gene is TRBV7-6, the J gene TRBJ1-5; the D is unclear. CDR3 length: 15 residues. Germline V gene lookup returns CDR1 SGHVS and CDR2 FNYEAQ. Trimming left V 5 bases short and J 2 bases short, with 13 bases between. CDR3 amino acids: CASSLGPAGNQPQHF. CDR3 DNA sequence: TGTGCCAGCAGCCTGGGTCCGGCGGGCAATCAGCCCCAGCATTTT.

A few counts support this clonotype. The CDR3 is CASSQPAGNRYEQYF. CDR3 bases: TGCGCCAGCAGCCAGCCTGCAGGGAATCGTTACGAGCAGTACTTC. The chain joins TRBV4-1 to TRBJ2-7; TRBD1 might be the D (5 bases). Looked up from germline, CDR1 is MGHRA and CDR2 is YSYEKL. Trimming shortened V by 3 bases and J by 4 bases, and 16 bases separated the two germline ends. The length of the CDR3 is 15 residues.

This chain uses TRBV20-1 with TRBJ2-7, with 12 bases fitting TRBD2. This CDR3 is built from 14 residues. The V gene end was trimmed by 5 bases and the J gene end by 4 bases; junction bases not matched to a gene: 6. Germline lookup yields CDR1 DFQATT and CDR2 SNEGSKA (reference sequence). This chain's CDR3 is CSADRTSGNYEQYF. The CDR3 DNA reads as TGCAGTGCTGATCGGACTAGCGGGAATTACGAGCAGTACTTC.

The genes are TRBV12-3 or TRBV12-4 and TRBJ2-2; 10 bases fit TRBD2. This CDR3 is 18 amino acids long. J was trimmed by 1 base and V by 4 bases; bases with no gene match: 9. CDR3 loop: CASSSLLAGGKNTGELFF. In nucleotides, the CDR3 is TGTGCCAGCAGTTCCCTCTTAGCGGGAGGAAAGAACACCGGGGAGCTGTTTTTT.

Ten or more counts support this clonotype. The chain combines TRBV6-2 or TRBV6-3 with TRBJ1-2, with D perhaps matching TRBD1 (6 bases). Deletions cut 0 bases from V and 4 bases from J, with 21 bases between. The germline gives CDR1 MNHEY, CDR2 SVGEGT. The CDR3 loop spans 18 amino acids. The CDR3 DNA reads as TGTGCCAGCAGTTACTCGATGCCTACAGGGTTTATCGGCTATGGCTACACCTTC. This sequence encodes CASSYSMPTGFIGYGYTF.

The chain joins TRBV28 to TRBJ1-5; 10 bases map to TRBD1. V lost 2 bases to trimming and J lost 0 bases; unmatched junction nucleotides: 1. In germline, CDR1 is MDHEN, CDR2 SYDVKM. This CDR3 has 16 amino acids. The CDR3 coding sequence is TGTGCCAGCAGTTTAAGACAGGGGGCTAGCAATCAGCCCCAGCATTTT. Residues: CASSLRQGASNQPQHF.

This clonotype was picked up a small number of times. One end of the junction fails to match germline, which may point to a read error. The gene calls are TRBV7-3 and TRBJ2-2; TRBD2 aligns across 7 bases. Germline CDR1 and CDR2: SGHTA and FQGTGA. The CDR3 consists of 15 residues. CDR3: CASSLNAGDHGELSF. CDR3 DNA sequence: TGTGCCAGCAGCCTGAATGCGGGGGATCACGGGGAGCTGTCTTTT.

The chain couples TRBV9 to TRBJ2-1, with 7 bases that match TRBD2. CDR1 and CDR2 (germline): SGDLS, YYNGEE. The CDR3 loop spans 16 amino acids. The V and J ends lost 6 bases and 5 bases, in that order; junction bases with no gene match: 14. CDR3 protein: CASTRRSGTPDNEQFF. The DNA for the CDR3 is TGTGCCAGCACCCGCAGGAGCGGGACGCCGGACAATGAGCAGTTCTTC.

The chain is built from TRBV4-2 and TRBJ2-7; TRBD2 aligns across 11 bases. CDR1 LGHNA and CDR2 YNFKEQ come from the germline V gene. The CDR3 loop spans 17 amino acids. J gave up 3 bases and V 2 bases, and 9 bases lay outside the gene matches. CDR3 sequence: CASSQQFGLAGLYEQYF. The CDR3 bases are TGTGCCAGCAGCCAACAATTCGGACTAGCGGGTCTCTACGAGCAGTACTTC.

This sequence joins TRBV19 and TRBJ2-7; the D gene could be TRBD1 or TRBD2 (5 bases each). Germline CDR1 LNHDA, CDR2 SQIVND (reference sequence). This CDR3 region has 15 residues. Deletions cut 3 bases from V and 3 bases from J, with 15 bases between. CDR3 sequence reads: CASSIRELGLYEQYF. CDR3 bases: TGTGCCAGTAGTATTCGGGAATTGGGGCTCTACGAGCAGTACTTC. The variable domain in full, with the rest retrieved from reference TRBV19 and TRBJ2-7, is DGGITQSPKYLFRKEGQNVTLSCEQNLNHDAMYWYRQDPGQGLRLIYYSQIVNDFQKGDIAEGYSVSREKKESFPLTVTSAQKNPTAFYLCASSIRELGLYEQYFGPGTRLTVT.

There are many counts of this clonotype. The J gene is TRBJ2-1, the V gene TRBV7-9; D remains ambiguous. V was cut by 4 bases and J by 0 bases, with 22 bases left in between. Per germline, CDR1 SEHNR and CDR2 FQNEAQ (reference sequence). The CDR3 covers 19 residues. As DNA, the CDR3 is TGTGCCAGCAGCTCGAAGACCGTCGGGCCCCGAAGCTCCTACAATGAGCAGTTCTTC. Its translation: CASSSKTVGPRSSYNEQFF. Variable domain in full (rest from reference TRBV7-9 and TRBJ2-1): DTGVSQNPRHKITKRGQNVTFRCDPISEHNRLYWYRQTLGQGPEFLTYFQNEAQLEKSRLLSDRFSAERPKGSFSTLEIQRTEQGDSAMYLCASSSKTVGPRSSYNEQFFGPGTRLTVL.

The chain links TRBV11-2 to TRBJ2-3, with D maybe TRBD2 (6 bases). The CDR3 has 16 amino acids. Trimming cost V 1 base and J 4 bases, with 15 bases left between them. CDR1 and CDR2 from the germline V gene are SGHAT and FQNNGV. The CDR3: CASSLASGVGADTQYF. Written as DNA, the CDR3 is TGTGCCAGCAGCTTAGCTTCGGGAGTGGGCGCAGATACGCAGTATTTT. The full variable domain, its missing parts supplied by reference TRBV11-2 and TRBJ2-3, is EAGVAQSPRYKIIEKRQSVAFWCNPISGHATLYWYQQILGQGPKLLIQFQNNGVVDDSQLPKDRFSAERLKGVDSTLKIQPAKLEDSAVYLCASSLASGVGADTQYFGPGTRLTVL.